This T cell receptor beta chain was sequenced during a study of CD8 T cells in ankylosing spondylitis. Study observations and caveats: Disease-linked clones proved CD8+ and comparatively uncommon in peripheral blood. For ankylosing spondylitis blood, a TCR beta motif of under 10 highly homologous variants appeared characteristic. Existing reports had already noted some motif variants in reactive arthritis synovial fluid and blood.

The CDR3 runs to 15 residues. V trimming: 1 base; J trimming: 9 bases; junction bases outside the gene matches: 7. CDR1 is SGHRS, CDR2 YFSETQ, per germline. It was by quantitative 5'-RACE with molecular barcodes that TCR beta libraries were made. TCRdb reanalysed the 5' RACE reads using MiXCR and keeps one entry per CDR3 protein. The data contain fewer than 350,000 distinct CDR3 sequences, around 10% of them singletons. This clonotype showed up many times. Antigen unknown. The genes are TRBV5-1 and TRBJ2-1, with TRBD2 matching over 10 bases. Sample: blood, either unsorted or a sorted T cell fraction (not recorded which). The clonotype originates from a female donor with ankylosing spondylitis or in good health (not recorded which). The CDR3 loop reads CASSLRIAGGGEQFF. CDR3 in DNA: TGCGCCAGCAGCTTGCGAATAGCGGGAGGAGGTGAGCAGTTCTTC.